What follows are 8 T cell receptor beta chains derived from one specimen sequenced in a study of prognosis after radiotherapy for stage I lung cancer (dated by TCRdb to the early 2020s). TCRdb names Illumina HiSeq 3000 as the instrument used. Two rounds of multiplex PCR were used to amplify the TCR beta CDR3 region from genomic DNA. In the first round of PCR, primers specific to each TRBV and TRBJ gene were used, and the primer sequences are filed in Chinese patent CN105087789A. TCRdb itself trimmed the public reads at Q25 with fastp, ran MiXCR and retained productive beta chains. Rows merge per CDR3 protein into single entries with the most common DNA and genes. The sample table shows approximately 25,000 distinct CDR3 sequences, and roughly two fifths are seen once. The ten largest make up 20% to 25% of the sample. The sequencing here drew on PBMCs, taken before or after stereotactic body radiation therapy (not recorded which). The source is a donor aged 50 or older with non-small cell lung cancer.

This clonotype was observed at least ten times. The genes are TRBV5-8 and TRBJ2-1; 9 bases fit TRBD1. The CDR3 contains 15 residues. Germline-derived CDR1 and CDR2 are SGHTS and YDEGEE. J gave up 3 bases and V 3 bases, and 4 bases lay outside the gene matches. The CDR3 DNA sequence: TGTGCCAGCAGCTCGGGACAGGGTTTCTACAATGAGCAGTTCTTC. This sequence encodes CASSSGQGFYNEQFF. The whole variable domain, filled in from reference TRBV5-8 and TRBJ2-1, reads EAGVTQSPTHLIKTRGQQATLRCSPISGHTSVYWYQQALGLGLQFLLWYDEGEERNRGNFPPRFSGRQFPNYSSELNVNALELEDSALYLCASSSGQGFYNEQFFGPGTRLTVL.

The V and J genes are TRBV28 and TRBJ2-7; TRBD2 matches 8 bases. Germline trimming cut 3 bases from V and 3 bases from J; bases unmatched to any gene: 7. The germline gives CDR1 MDHEN, CDR2 SYDVKM. The CDR3 runs 15 residues. CDR3 residues: CASSLSGSLDYEQYF. For the CDR3, the DNA is TGTGCCAGCAGTTTGAGCGGGAGTTTGGACTACGAGCAGTACTTC.

CDR3 sequence (DNA): TGCAGTTCCGGACTAGTGGGAGGCAATGAGCAGTTCTTC. Amino acids: CSSGLVGGNEQFF. The rearrangement links TRBV20-1 to TRBJ2-1; 7 bases align to TRBD2. V shed 8 bases and J 6 bases; nucleotides not matched to a gene: 10. CDR1 is DFQATT, CDR2 SNEGSKA, per germline (reference sequence). The CDR3 is made up of 13 amino acids.

V is TRBV28 and J is TRBJ2-7, with D maybe TRBD2 (5 bases). This CDR3 has 12 amino acids. Germline V gives CDR1 MDHEN, CDR2 SYDVKM. Trimming removed 10 bases at V and 3 bases at J, with 13 bases between. The CDR3 reads CAIATRGYEQYF. In DNA, the CDR3 is TGTGCCATCGCAACCCGGGGCTACGAGCAGTACTTC.

This clonotype was seen at least ten times. The chain has TRBV20-1 and TRBJ2-7; the D is unclear. V lost 3 bases and J 0 bases, leaving 15 bases between the germline ends. Germline V lookup: CDR1 DFQATT, CDR2 SNEGSKA (reference sequence). This CDR3 region has 15 residues. The CDR3 DNA sequence: TGCAGTGCTAGGAGGCTCGTGGCAGACTCCTACGAGCAGTACTTC. Translation gives CSARRLVADSYEQYF.

There are a few counts of this clonotype. The chain uses TRBV12-3 or TRBV12-4 and TRBJ2-1; D is possibly TRBD1 (5 bases). The CDR3 spans 15 residues. V lost 5 bases to trimming and J lost 8 bases, with 19 bases between them. As DNA, the CDR3 is TGTGCCAGCAGTCCCCCCTTACGACAGATCGATGAGCAGTTCTTC. This encodes CASSPPLRQIDEQFF.

In its sample, this clonotype is medium-sized. V is TRBV6-5 and J is TRBJ2-1; 7 positions agree with TRBD2. Looked up from germline, CDR1 is MNHEY and CDR2 is SVGAGI. The CDR3 length is 16 residues. J lost 1 base, V lost 4 bases, and 7 bases had no gene match. In DNA, the CDR3 is TGTGCCAGCAGTTCGACTAGCCCCACTTCCTACAATGAGCAGTTCTTC. Translation gives CASSSTSPTSYNEQFF.

This clonotype has ten or more counts. The chain carries TRBV28 and TRBJ2-7, with 8 nucleotides matching TRBD2. This CDR3 region has 13 residues. CDR1 MDHEN and CDR2 SYDVKM come from the germline V gene. J was trimmed by 2 bases and V by 6 bases; bases with no gene match: 3. Here the CDR3 reads CASRTGGPYEQYF. The CDR3 coding sequence is TGTGCCAGCAGGACGGGAGGGCCCTACGAGCAGTACTTC.